The clone carrying this TCR beta chain was seen ten or more times. The antigen remains unidentified. From germline, CDR1 is DFQATT and CDR2 SNEGSKA (reference sequence). V was clipped by 5 bases and J by 4 bases; unmatched bases: 5. The CDR3 consists of 14 residues. This sample was included in a study of identical twins. Unique molecular identifiers were in the cDNA, with template-switch universal primer binding. TCRdb re-derived calls from the 5' RACE reads in MiXCR, one entry per CDR3 protein. The repertoire holds some 330,000 distinct CDR3 sequences, with 7% to 9.5% as singletons. Study results and caveats: Interpretation of the results relied on cross-sectional statistical analysis and not on following the same donors. Excess sharing between twins was weaker in beta out-of-frame sequences.

Sequencing was carried out using naive T cells sorted from blood. The receptor comes from a woman aged 50 to 60 in good health. The chain recombines TRBV20-1 with TRBJ2-1, with 10 nucleotides matching TRBD2. This CDR3 reads CSAPMTSGYNEQFF. The CDR3 coding sequence is TGCAGTGCTCCGATGACTAGCGGGTACAATGAGCAGTTCTTC.